This T cell receptor (beta chain) was sequenced for a study of cytomegalovirus exposure and HLA in healthy donors. Study in general: Assignment to the Caucasian-associated ancestry cluster applied to around 82% of the approximately 400 genotyped donors.

Regarding the study as a whole: It was only CMV serostatus that was available as immune exposure information.

A remark on this clone: Antigen specificity is unknown.

The CDR3 is 12 residues long. The V gene's germline CDR1 is SQVTM and CDR2 ANQGSEA. J was trimmed by 5 bases and V by 6 bases; bases with no gene match: 6. PCR used 60 Vbeta primers and 13 Jbeta primers. Method: immunoSEQ multiplex PCR; TCRdb's copy keeps in-frame clones and lacks some. The sample includes about 190,000 clones, about 86% of them seen just once. This receptor was obtained from a woman in her 30s in good health and CMV-seronegative. The chain has TRBV29-1 and TRBJ2-7, with 8 bases lining up with TRBD1. Material for sequencing was PBMCs. CDR3 nucleotides: TGCAGCGTAGAGGACAGGGACCACGAGCAGTACTTC. Residues: CSVEDRDHEQYF.